Below are 12 T cell receptor beta chains sequenced from a single sample in a study of cytomegalovirus exposure and HLA in healthy donors. The PCR made use of 60 Vbeta and 13 Jbeta primers. TCRdb keeps only in-frame clones here, not all; method: immunoSEQ multiplex PCR. The sample holds hundreds of thousands of clones, less than 85% seen once. Specimen: PBMCs. The receptors were gathered from a man aged 18 to 30 in good health and CMV-seronegative.

V gene TRBV28 combines with J gene TRBJ2-7; 11 nucleotides line up with TRBD2. J lost 1 base, V lost 5 bases, and 7 bases had no gene match. CDR1 and CDR2 (germline): MDHEN, SYDVKM. There are 16 residues in the CDR3. This CDR3 reads CASSRIGTSGSYEQYF. The CDR3 nucleotides read TGTGCCAGCAGTCGAATAGGGACTAGCGGTTCCTACGAGCAGTACTTC.

The chain is built from TRBV27 and TRBJ1-1; 10 positions match TRBD1. V was pared by 2 bases and J by 5 bases, with 2 bases of the junction left unmatched. Germline V gives CDR1 MNHEY, CDR2 SMNVEV (reference sequence). The CDR3 is 14 residues long. This chain's CDR3 is CASSLRQGATEAFF. CDR3 nucleotides: TGTGCCAGCAGTTTACGACAGGGGGCTACTGAAGCTTTCTTT.

J is TRBJ2-7 and V is TRBV5-3, with 14 bases fitting TRBD2. TRBV5-3 is filed as an ORF, its function uncertain. V shed 4 bases and J 5 bases; nucleotides not matched to a gene: 8. CDR3 length: 16 amino acids. CDR3 amino acids: CARSPGTSGSNHEQYF. CDR3 bases: TGTGCCAGAAGCCCCGGGACTAGCGGGAGTAACCACGAGCAGTACTTC.

The chain recombines TRBV2 with TRBJ1-6, with TRBD1 identical over 7 bases. This CDR3 comprises 13 residues. V shed 5 bases and J 7 bases; nucleotides not matched to a gene: 2. The germline gives CDR1 SNHLY, CDR2 FYNNEI. The CDR3 coding sequence is TGTGCCAGCAGTTCACAGGGGAATTCACCCCTCCACTTT. Its translation: CASSSQGNSPLHF.

This chain joins TRBV19 and TRBJ2-3; D not resolved. Trimming took 1 base from V and 3 from J, leaving 14 bases between them. The V gene's germline CDR1 is LNHDA and CDR2 SQIVND (reference sequence). CDR3 length: 16 residues. CDR3 in DNA: TGTGCCAGTAGTATAGTTCGGCCTAGAGGAACAGATACGCAGTATTTT. It encodes CASSIVRPRGTDTQYF.

The gene calls are TRBV5-6 and TRBJ2-7; TRBD2 might be the D (5 bases). The V gene lost 4 bases and the J gene lost 0 bases, with 5 bases spanning the gap. The germline gives CDR1 SGHDT, CDR2 YYEEEE. This CDR3 is built from 12 residues. The CDR3 DNA is TGTGCCAGCAGCCGGGACTCCTACGAGCAGTACTTC. As protein: CASSRDSYEQYF.

This chain connects TRBV11-2 to TRBJ2-7, with a possible D match to TRBD1 (5 bases). The CDR3 loop spans 14 amino acids. Germline V gene data show CDR1 as SGHAT and CDR2 as FQNNGV. Trimming shortened V by 4 bases and J by 2 bases, and 12 bases separated the two germline ends. As DNA, the CDR3 is TGTGCCAGCAGCTCCCACAGGCGTGCCTACGAGCAGTACTTC. It yields the protein CASSSHRRAYEQYF. Together with reference TRBV11-2 and TRBJ2-7, the CDR3 gives the full variable domain: EAGVAQSPRYKIIEKRQSVAFWCNPISGHATLYWYQQILGQGPKLLIQFQNNGVVDDSQLPKDRFSAERLKGVDSTLKIQPAKLEDSAVYLCASSSHRRAYEQYFGPGTRLTVT.

As DNA, the CDR3 is TGTGCCAGCTCACCACCAGGGACAGGGTGGGAGACCCAGTACTTC. Its translation is CASSPPGTGWETQYF. The chain is built from TRBV18 and TRBJ2-5; TRBD1 matches at 9 bases. The V segment lost 0 bases and the J segment 5 bases; nucleotides outside the gene matches: 4. Germline CDR1 and CDR2: KGHSH and LQKENI. The CDR3 extends over 15 amino acids.

The gene calls are TRBV28 and TRBJ1-5; D is unresolved. This CDR3 is 12 amino acids long. Germline-derived CDR1 and CDR2 are MDHEN and SYDVKM. Trimming took off 3 bases at V and 11 bases at J, with 11 bases between the two ends. CDR3 amino acids: CASSFLDWAQHF. The CDR3 DNA sequence: TGTGCCAGCAGTTTTTTGGACTGGGCCCAGCATTTT.

Only a few counts were recorded for this clone. The chain carries TRBV28 and TRBJ2-1; 9 bases line up with TRBD2. Losses at the gene ends were 1 base for V and 6 bases for J; bases not matched to a gene: 13. The CDR3 is 18 residues long. Germline V gene lookup returns CDR1 MDHEN and CDR2 SYDVKM. The DNA of the CDR3 is TGTGCCAGCAGTTTATTCTCGGGGGTAGCGGGAGCTCTCAATGAGCAGTTCTTC. As protein: CASSLFSGVAGALNEQFF.

V is TRBV4-2 and J is TRBJ1-2; no clear D. Germline-derived CDR1 and CDR2 are LGHNA and YNFKEQ. This CDR3 has 15 amino acids. Trimming pared 3 bases from V and 0 bases from J, leaving 11 bases between. CDR3 protein: CASSHPGVANYGYTF. CDR3 nucleotide sequence: TGTGCCAGCAGCCACCCCGGGGTAGCTAACTATGGCTACACCTTC.

V and J are TRBV6-5 and TRBJ2-1, with D possibly being TRBD1 (5 bases). This CDR3 contains 14 residues. V lost 2 bases, J lost 3 bases, and 8 bases lay in between. Germline loops: CDR1 MNHEY, CDR2 SVGAGI. CDR3 sequence (DNA): TGTGCCAGCAGTTACAGGACAAACTACAATGAGCAGTTCTTC. Residues: CASSYRTNYNEQFF.